The 25 T cell receptor beta chains reported below all come from one sample, sequenced in a study of shared clonotypes between healthy human individuals. It was CD45RO-negative cells, positively selected for CCR7, that made up naive CD8 cells, with terminally differentiated effector memory CD45RA+ cells excluded. The assay was immunoSEQ multiplex PCR, and TCRdb's table has in-frame clones only and misses some. The sample lists some 2 million clones; 85% to 95% were seen once. The sequenced sample consisted of naive CD8+ T cells sorted from blood. These receptor sequences come from a man aged 18 to 29 in good health.

Of note for this clone: The identical CDR3 is also encoded by other nucleotide sequences in the sample. The chain has TRBV4-3 and TRBJ2-1, with D tentatively TRBD2 (6 bases). Between the trimmed V and J ends, which lost 3 bases and 0 bases, there was a span of 9 bases. The CDR3 is 15 amino acids. Per germline, CDR1 LGHNA and CDR2 YSLEER. CDR3 region: CASSQVEGSYNEQFF. Here the CDR3 DNA reads TGCGCCAGCAGCCAGGTGGAGGGCTCCTACAATGAGCAGTTCTTC.

As for this clone: The same CDR3 is also encoded by other DNA sequences in this sample. The chain combines TRBV14 with TRBJ2-7; no reliable D call. V was shortened by 3 bases and J by 1 base, with 4 bases between the two germline ends. The germline CDR1 and CDR2 sequences are SGHDN and FVKESK. This CDR3 has 12 residues. CDR3 in amino acids: CASSQGSYEQYF. CDR3 bases: TGTGCCAGCAGCCAGGGATCCTACGAGCAGTACTTC.

Comments on this clone: At the DNA level, this CDR3 is encoded by other sequences in the same sample as well. The J gene is TRBJ1-3, the V gene TRBV7-2; D remains ambiguous. The CDR3 spans 14 residues. The V gene lost 1 base and the J gene lost 1 base, with 5 bases spanning the gap. The germline gives CDR1 SGHTA, CDR2 FQGNSA. The CDR3: CASSLGVSGNTIYF. CDR3 nucleotide sequence: TGTGCCAGCAGCTTAGGGGTTTCTGGAAACACCATATATTTT.

The chain combines TRBV27 with TRBJ1-4; tentative D call: TRBD1 (6 bases). The CDR3 has 16 amino acids. Germline values: CDR1 MNHEY, CDR2 SMNVEV (reference sequence). Trimming took off 4 bases at V and 0 bases at J, with 12 bases between the two ends. CDR3 sequence: CASSSTGRATNEKLFF. CDR3 coding DNA: TGTGCCAGCAGTTCTACAGGGAGGGCAACTAATGAAAAACTGTTTTTT.

This chain connects TRBV29-1 to TRBJ2-1; 11 nucleotides line up with TRBD2. Trimming at V came to 0 bases and at J to 6 bases, leaving 7 bases not matched to a gene. The CDR3 loop spans 16 amino acids. Germline V gene data show CDR1 as SQVTM and CDR2 as ANQGSEA. This chain's CDR3 is CSVEDTTSGAGNEQFF. The DNA for the CDR3 is TGCAGCGTTGAAGATACGACTAGCGGGGCTGGCAATGAGCAGTTCTTC.

The V call is TRBV27, the J call TRBJ2-1; tentative D call: TRBD2 (6 bases). Germline values: CDR1 MNHEY, CDR2 SMNVEV (reference sequence). The CDR3 totals 15 residues. Between the trimmed V and J ends, which lost 6 bases and 7 bases, there was a span of 19 bases. The CDR3 nucleotides read TGTGCCAGCAGCAGACTACCTTCAGCGGGTAATGAGCAGTTCTTC. Translated: CASSRLPSAGNEQFF.

This clone has just one count. This chain links TRBV11-2 with TRBJ2-1, with D perhaps TRBD1 or TRBD2 (5 bases each). The V gene lost 1 base and the J gene lost 2 bases, with 12 bases spanning the gap. This CDR3 has 16 residues. Germline V lookup: CDR1 SGHAT, CDR2 FQNNGV. The CDR3: CASSLVLWDPYNEQFF. The CDR3 coding sequence is TGTGCCAGCAGCTTAGTTCTGTGGGACCCCTACAATGAGCAGTTCTTC.

The chain combines TRBV7-8 with TRBJ2-7; 9 positions agree with TRBD1. Germline V gene lookup returns CDR1 SGHVS and CDR2 FQNEAQ. This CDR3 region has 14 residues. V lost 1 base, J lost 7 bases, and 5 bases stayed unmatched. The CDR3 region has the DNA TGTGCCAGCAGCTTAGTACAGGGGGCGGATGAGCAGTACTTC. This translates into CASSLVQGADEQYF. Drawing the rest from reference TRBV7-8 and TRBJ2-7, the complete variable domain is GAGVSQSPRYKVAKRGQDVALRCDPISGHVSLFWYQQALGQGPEFLTYFQNEAQLDKSGLPSDRFFAERPEGSVSTLKIQRTQQEDSAVYLCASSLVQGADEQYFGPGTRLTVT.

V gene TRBV27 combines with J gene TRBJ2-1; 9 bases align to TRBD2. Germline-derived CDR1 and CDR2 are MNHEY and SMNVEV (reference sequence). The trim removed 3 bases at V and 4 bases at J, leaving 7 bases unmatched. The CDR3 is 16 amino acids. The CDR3 DNA reads TGTGCCAGCAGTTTCCTTAGCGGGAGTCGGTACAATGAGCAGTTCTTC. Encoded protein: CASSFLSGSRYNEQFF.

This rearrangement joins TRBV10-1 to TRBJ2-1; 8 nucleotides align to TRBD2. This CDR3 contains 16 residues. Per the germline V gene, CDR1 is WNHNN and CDR2 is SYGVQD (reference sequence). J was trimmed by 5 bases and V by 3 bases; bases with no gene match: 9. The chain's CDR3 is CASSDSPGLDHNEQFF. In DNA form, the CDR3 reads TGCGCCAGCAGTGACTCCCCGGGACTAGACCACAATGAGCAGTTCTTC.

The sample holds one count of this clone. The J gene is TRBJ2-7, the V gene TRBV19; D unresolved. The CDR3 has 14 residues. V dropped 1 base and J dropped 1 base, with 8 bases sitting between them. Germline CDR1 is LNHDA and CDR2 is SQIVND (reference sequence). CDR3 in amino acids: CASSIAGESYEQYF. CDR3 bases: TGTGCCAGTAGTATAGCGGGTGAGTCCTACGAGCAGTACTTC.

This sequence joins TRBV14 and TRBJ2-3; D is ambiguous. This CDR3 spans 13 amino acids. Between the trimmed V and J ends, which lost 4 bases and 0 bases, there was a span of 5 bases. Per the germline V gene, CDR1 is SGHDN and CDR2 is FVKESK. As DNA, the CDR3 is TGTGCCAGCAGCCGGCTTAGCACAGATACGCAGTATTTT. Its translation is CASSRLSTDTQYF.

The rearrangement links TRBV9 to TRBJ2-3; the D gene could be TRBD1 or TRBD2 (7 bases each). The CDR3 length is 14 residues. The germline V and J ends were trimmed by 4 bases and 4 bases, with 13 bases remaining between them. The germline V gene encodes CDR1 SGDLS and CDR2 YYNGEE. The CDR3 nucleotides read TGTGCCAGCAGCCTCCCAGGGGGGGCAGATACGCAGTATTTT. Translated, it gives CASSLPGGADTQYF.

This chain connects TRBV7-6 to TRBJ2-3; no firm D call. The CDR3 length is 14 residues. Germline V lookup: CDR1 SGHVS, CDR2 FNYEAQ. V lost 1 base, J lost 4 bases, and 9 bases lay in between. CDR3 protein: CASSLGTTPDTQYF. The CDR3 DNA reads as TGTGCCAGCAGCTTAGGTACTACGCCAGATACGCAGTATTTT. Drawing the rest from reference TRBV7-6 and TRBJ2-3, the complete variable domain is GAGVSQSPRYKVTKRGQDVALRCDPISGHVSLYWYRQALGQGPEFLTYFNYEAQQDKSGLPNDRFSAERPEGSISTLTIQRTEQRDSAMYRCASSLGTTPDTQYFGPGTRLTVL.

Comments on this clone: In the same sample, other DNA sequences code for this CDR3. The V gene is TRBV27, the J gene TRBJ2-5; 10 bases align to TRBD2. The CDR3 extends over 14 amino acids. From germline, CDR1 is MNHEY and CDR2 SMNVEV (reference sequence). Unmatched junction bases numbered 2, after V lost 2 bases and J lost 5 bases. CDR3 bases: TGTGCCAGCAGTTTAGGACTAGCGGAGGAGACCCAGTACTTC. Amino acids: CASSLGLAEETQYF.

This CDR3 is CASSPRLAGEAKNIQYF. CDR3 nucleotides: TGTGCCAGCAGCCCCCGACTAGCGGGGGAAGCCAAAAACATTCAGTACTTC. The chain uses TRBV7-9 and TRBJ2-4, with 12 bases that match TRBD2. V dropped 5 bases and J dropped 0; count of bases not matched to a gene: 5. CDR1 is SEHNR, CDR2 FQNEAQ, per germline (reference sequence). The length of the CDR3 is 17 residues.

Worth noting for this clone: Other DNA sequences in the same sample also yield this CDR3. V usage is TRBV7-9 and J usage is TRBJ2-7, with 7 bases aligning to TRBD1. This CDR3 is 13 amino acids long. Germline trimming cut 5 bases from V and 0 bases from J; bases unmatched to any gene: 1. Per the germline V gene, CDR1 is SEHNR and CDR2 is FQNEAQ (reference sequence). The DNA of the CDR3 is TGTGCCAGCAGCCAGGGGGACTCCTACGAGCAGTACTTC. Translated: CASSQGDSYEQYF.

CDR3: CASSNHDRLAFF. DNA for the CDR3: TGTGCCAGCAGTAACCACGACAGGCTAGCTTTCTTT. V is TRBV6-5 and J is TRBJ1-1, with a possible D match to TRBD1 (6 bases). In germline, CDR1 is MNHEY, CDR2 SVGAGI. The CDR3 is 12 residues long. Trimming pared 5 bases from V and 10 bases from J, leaving 14 bases between.

This clone was seen only once. The V call is TRBV28, the J call TRBJ1-2; D unclear. CDR1 is MDHEN, CDR2 SYDVKM, per germline. The CDR3 is 14 amino acids. Trimming shortened V by 4 bases and J by 4 bases, and 13 bases separated the two germline ends. The CDR3 DNA follows: TGTGCCAGCAGTTCTTCCCCCATGGGCTATGGCTACACCTTC. Translated, it gives CASSSSPMGYGYTF.

The gene calls are TRBV7-6 and TRBJ2-1; 14 bases map to TRBD2. V shed 5 bases and J 9 bases; nucleotides not matched to a gene: 15. The germline V gene encodes CDR1 SGHVS and CDR2 FNYEAQ. The CDR3 length is 18 residues. CDR3 region: CASSPSPPGLAGESEQFF. CDR3 nucleotide sequence: TGTGCCAGCAGCCCCTCCCCCCCGGGACTAGCGGGAGAGAGTGAGCAGTTCTTC.

The CDR3 here is CASSVQNSYEQYF. DNA for the CDR3: TGTGCCAGCAGCGTGCAGAACTCCTACGAGCAGTACTTC. The chain is built from TRBV5-4 and TRBJ2-7; the D is unclear. The CDR3 totals 13 residues. The V end lost 4 bases, the J end lost 0 bases, and 8 bases lay between the germline ends. CDR1 and CDR2 (germline): SGHNT, YYREEE (reference sequence). Complete variable domain (other parts from reference TRBV5-4 and TRBJ2-7): ETGVTQSPTHLIKTRGQQVTLRCSSQSGHNTVSWYQQALGQGPQFIFQYYREEENGRGNFPPRFSGLQFPNYSSELNVNALELDDSALYLCASSVQNSYEQYFGPGTRLTVT.

This chain uses TRBV27 with TRBJ2-5; 7 bases are a match to TRBD2. Losses at the gene ends were 5 bases for V and 9 bases for J; bases not matched to a gene: 9. Germline-derived CDR1 and CDR2 are MNHEY and SMNVEV (reference sequence). The CDR3 is made up of 13 amino acids. The CDR3 spells CASSGGDAGAQYF. The CDR3 DNA sequence: TGTGCCAGCAGTGGGGGGGACGCCGGGGCCCAGTACTTC.

The chain employs TRBV9 and TRBJ2-1, with 7 bases fitting TRBD2. The CDR3 extends over 15 amino acids. Germline V gives CDR1 SGDLS, CDR2 YYNGEE. V lost 0 bases, J lost 8 bases, and 8 bases stayed unmatched. The DNA of the CDR3 is TGTGCCAGCAGCGTAGGCGGGAGAAGTAGTGATGAGCAGTTCTTC. Translated: CASSVGGRSSDEQFF.

This chain links TRBV11-3 with TRBJ2-1, with 7 bases fitting TRBD2. The ends lost 3 bases at V and 6 bases at J; junction bases unmatched: 2. The CDR3 sequence is 13 residues long. Germline loops: CDR1 SGHNT, CDR2 YENEEA. The CDR3: CASSLGGVNEQFF. CDR3 coding DNA: TGTGCCAGCAGCTTGGGAGGGGTCAATGAGCAGTTCTTC. Looking up the rest from reference TRBV11-3 and TRBJ2-1 gives the full variable domain: EAGVVQSPRYKIIEKKQPVAFWCNPISGHNTLYWYLQNLGQGPELLIRYENEEAVDDSQLPKDRFSAERLKGVDSTLKIQPAELGDSAVYLCASSLGGVNEQFFGPGTRLTVL.

This clone was picked up one time. This chain joins TRBV5-4 and TRBJ2-7; a weak D match, TRBD2 (6 bases). The CDR3 is 15 amino acids. Between the trimmed V and J ends, which lost 0 bases and 0 bases, there was a span of 10 bases. The germline CDR1 and CDR2 sequences are SGHNT and YYREEE (reference sequence). The chain's CDR3 is CASSLELASSYEQYF. CDR3 in DNA: TGTGCCAGCAGCTTGGAGCTAGCGTCCTCCTACGAGCAGTACTTC.